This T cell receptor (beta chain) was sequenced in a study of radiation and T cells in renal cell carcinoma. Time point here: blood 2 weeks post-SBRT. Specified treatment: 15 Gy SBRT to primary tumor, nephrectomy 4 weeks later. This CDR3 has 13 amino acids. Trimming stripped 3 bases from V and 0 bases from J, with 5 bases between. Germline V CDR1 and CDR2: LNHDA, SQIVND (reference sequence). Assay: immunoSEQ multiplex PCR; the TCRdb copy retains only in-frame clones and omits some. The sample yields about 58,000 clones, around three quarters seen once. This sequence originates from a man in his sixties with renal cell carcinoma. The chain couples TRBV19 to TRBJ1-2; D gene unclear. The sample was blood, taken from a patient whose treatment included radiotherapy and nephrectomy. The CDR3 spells CASSMDPNYGYTF. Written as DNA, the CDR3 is TGTGCCAGTAGTATGGACCCTAACTATGGCTACACCTTC.